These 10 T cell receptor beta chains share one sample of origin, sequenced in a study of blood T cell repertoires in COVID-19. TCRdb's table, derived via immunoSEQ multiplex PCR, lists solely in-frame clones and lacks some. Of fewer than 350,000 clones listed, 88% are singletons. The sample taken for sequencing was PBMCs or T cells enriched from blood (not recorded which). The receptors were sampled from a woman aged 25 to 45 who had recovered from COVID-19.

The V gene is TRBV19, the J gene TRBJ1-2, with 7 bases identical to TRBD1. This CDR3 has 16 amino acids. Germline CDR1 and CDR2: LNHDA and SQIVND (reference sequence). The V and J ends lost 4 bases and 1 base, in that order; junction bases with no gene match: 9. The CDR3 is CASSTPSRQGNYGYTF. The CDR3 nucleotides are TGTGCCAGTAGTACCCCATCACGACAGGGTAACTATGGCTACACCTTC. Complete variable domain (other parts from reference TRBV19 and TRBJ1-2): DGGITQSPKYLFRKEGQNVTLSCEQNLNHDAMYWYRQDPGQGLRLIYYSQIVNDFQKGDIAEGYSVSREKKESFPLTVTSAQKNPTAFYLCASSTPSRQGNYGYTFGSGTRLTVV.

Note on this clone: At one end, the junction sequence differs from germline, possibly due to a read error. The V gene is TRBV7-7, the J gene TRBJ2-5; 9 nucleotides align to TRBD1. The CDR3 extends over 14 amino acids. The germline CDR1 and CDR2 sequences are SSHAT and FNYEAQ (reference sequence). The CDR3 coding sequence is TGTGCTAGCAGCTCCGGACAGGGGAGGGAGACCCAGTACTTC. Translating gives CASSSGQGRETQYF.

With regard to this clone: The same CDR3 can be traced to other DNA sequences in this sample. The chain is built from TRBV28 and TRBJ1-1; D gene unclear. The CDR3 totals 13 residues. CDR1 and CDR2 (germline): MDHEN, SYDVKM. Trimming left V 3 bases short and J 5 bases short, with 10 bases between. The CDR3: CASSFRGRTEAFF. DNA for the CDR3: TGTGCCAGCAGTTTTCGCGGGAGAACTGAAGCTTTCTTT.

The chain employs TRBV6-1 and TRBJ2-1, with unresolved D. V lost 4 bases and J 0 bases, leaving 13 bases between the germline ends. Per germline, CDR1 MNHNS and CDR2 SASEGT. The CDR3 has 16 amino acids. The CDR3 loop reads CASSVDSTRSYNEQFF. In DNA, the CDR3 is TGTGCCAGCAGTGTTGACTCCACCCGCTCCTACAATGAGCAGTTCTTC.

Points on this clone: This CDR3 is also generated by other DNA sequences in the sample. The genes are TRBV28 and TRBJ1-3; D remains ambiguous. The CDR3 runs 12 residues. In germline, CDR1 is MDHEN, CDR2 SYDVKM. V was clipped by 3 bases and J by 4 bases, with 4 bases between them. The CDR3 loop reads CASSFRGNTIYF. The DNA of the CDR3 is TGTGCCAGCAGTTTTAGAGGAAACACCATATATTTT.

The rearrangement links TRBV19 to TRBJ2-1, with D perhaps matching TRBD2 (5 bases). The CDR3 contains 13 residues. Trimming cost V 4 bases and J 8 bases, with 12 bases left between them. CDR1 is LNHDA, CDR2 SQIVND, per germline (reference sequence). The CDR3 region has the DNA TGTGCCAGTAGTAAACTCTACGGGGATGAGCAGTTCTTC. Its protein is CASSKLYGDEQFF.

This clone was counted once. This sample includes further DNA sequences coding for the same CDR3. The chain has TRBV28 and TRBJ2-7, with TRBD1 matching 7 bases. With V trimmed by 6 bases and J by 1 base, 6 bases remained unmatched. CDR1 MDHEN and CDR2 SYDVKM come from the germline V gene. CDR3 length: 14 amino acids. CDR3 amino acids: CASSWTGGSYEQYF. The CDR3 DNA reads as TGTGCCAGCAGCTGGACAGGCGGATCCTACGAGCAGTACTTC.

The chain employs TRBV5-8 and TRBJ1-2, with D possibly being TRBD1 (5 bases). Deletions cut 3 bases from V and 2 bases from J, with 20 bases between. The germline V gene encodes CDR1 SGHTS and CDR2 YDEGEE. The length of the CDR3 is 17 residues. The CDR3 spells CASSSRQHGIRNYGYTF. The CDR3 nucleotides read TGTGCCAGCAGCTCCCGACAGCACGGAATAAGAAACTATGGCTACACCTTC.

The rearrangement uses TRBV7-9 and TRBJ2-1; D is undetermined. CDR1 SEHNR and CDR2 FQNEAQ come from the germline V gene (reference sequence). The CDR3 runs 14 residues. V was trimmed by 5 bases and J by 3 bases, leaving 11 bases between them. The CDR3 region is CASSPLNGYNEQFF. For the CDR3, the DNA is TGTGCCAGCAGCCCCTTGAACGGCTACAATGAGCAGTTCTTC.

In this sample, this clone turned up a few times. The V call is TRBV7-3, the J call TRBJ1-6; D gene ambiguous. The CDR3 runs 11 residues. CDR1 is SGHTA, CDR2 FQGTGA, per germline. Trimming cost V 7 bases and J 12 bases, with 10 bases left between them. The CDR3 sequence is CASTYTKPLHF. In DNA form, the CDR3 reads TGTGCCAGCACATACACTAAACCCCTCCACTTT.